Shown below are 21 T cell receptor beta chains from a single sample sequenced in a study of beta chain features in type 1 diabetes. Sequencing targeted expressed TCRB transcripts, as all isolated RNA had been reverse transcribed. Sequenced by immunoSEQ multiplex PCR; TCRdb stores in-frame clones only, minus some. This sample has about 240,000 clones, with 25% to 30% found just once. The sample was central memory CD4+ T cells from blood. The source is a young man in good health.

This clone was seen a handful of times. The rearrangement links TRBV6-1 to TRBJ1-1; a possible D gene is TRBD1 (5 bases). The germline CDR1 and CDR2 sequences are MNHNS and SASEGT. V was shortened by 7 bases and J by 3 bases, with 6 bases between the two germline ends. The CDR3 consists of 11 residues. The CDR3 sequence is CASKGHTEAFF. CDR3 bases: TGTGCCAGCAAGGGACACACTGAAGCTTTCTTT.

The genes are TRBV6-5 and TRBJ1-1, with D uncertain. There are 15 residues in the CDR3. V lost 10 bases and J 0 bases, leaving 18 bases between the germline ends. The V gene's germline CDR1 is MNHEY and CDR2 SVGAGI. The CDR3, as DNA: TGTGCCACCTTTTGGGGTGCTCGGATGAACACTGAAGCTTTCTTT. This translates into CATFWGARMNTEAFF.

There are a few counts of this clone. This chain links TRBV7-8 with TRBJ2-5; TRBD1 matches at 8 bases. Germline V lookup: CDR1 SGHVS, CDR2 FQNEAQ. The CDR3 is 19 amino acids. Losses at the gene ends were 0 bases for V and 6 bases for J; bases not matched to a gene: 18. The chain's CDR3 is CASSLASRGQGAGGKTQYF. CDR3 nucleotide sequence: TGTGCCAGCAGCTTAGCGTCTAGGGGCCAGGGGGCCGGCGGGAAGACCCAGTACTTC.

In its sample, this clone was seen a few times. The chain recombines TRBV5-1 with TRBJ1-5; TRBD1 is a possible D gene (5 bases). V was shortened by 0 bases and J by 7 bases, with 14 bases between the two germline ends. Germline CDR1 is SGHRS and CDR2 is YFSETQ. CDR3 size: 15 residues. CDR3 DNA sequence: TGCGCCAGCAGCTTGGAGGGCAGGGCACGACAGCCCCAGCATTTT. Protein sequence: CASSLEGRARQPQHF.

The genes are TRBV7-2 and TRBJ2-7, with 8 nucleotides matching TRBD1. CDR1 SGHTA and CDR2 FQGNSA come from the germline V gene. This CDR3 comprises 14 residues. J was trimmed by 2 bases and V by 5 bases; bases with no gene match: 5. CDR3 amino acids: CASSARTGPYEQYF. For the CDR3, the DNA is TGTGCCAGCAGCGCTCGGACAGGGCCCTACGAGCAGTACTTC.

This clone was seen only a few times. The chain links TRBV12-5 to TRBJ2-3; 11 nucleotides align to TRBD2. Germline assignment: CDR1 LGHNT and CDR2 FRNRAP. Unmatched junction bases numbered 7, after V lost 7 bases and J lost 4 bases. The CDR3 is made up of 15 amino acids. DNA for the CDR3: TGTGCTAGTGTAGAGACTAGCGGGGTTGCAGATACGCAGTATTTT. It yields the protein CASVETSGVADTQYF.

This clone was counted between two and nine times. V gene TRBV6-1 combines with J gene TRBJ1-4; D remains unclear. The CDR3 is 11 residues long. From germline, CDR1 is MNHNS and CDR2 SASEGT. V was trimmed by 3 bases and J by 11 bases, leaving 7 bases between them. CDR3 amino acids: CASSEGYKLFF. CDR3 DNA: TGTGCCAGCAGTGAGGGCTATAAACTGTTTTTT.

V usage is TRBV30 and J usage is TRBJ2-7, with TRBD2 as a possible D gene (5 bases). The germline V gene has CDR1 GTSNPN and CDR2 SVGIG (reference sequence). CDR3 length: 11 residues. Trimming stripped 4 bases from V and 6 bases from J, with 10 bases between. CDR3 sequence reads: CAWTGRGEQYF. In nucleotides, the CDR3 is TGTGCCTGGACAGGACGGGGCGAGCAGTACTTC.

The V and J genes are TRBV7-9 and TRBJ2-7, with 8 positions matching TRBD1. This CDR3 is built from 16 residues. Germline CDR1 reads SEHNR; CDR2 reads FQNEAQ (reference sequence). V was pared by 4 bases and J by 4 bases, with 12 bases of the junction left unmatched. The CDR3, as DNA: TGTGCCAGCAGCTCCAGTTTGAGAACAGGGGGATACGAGCAGTACTTC. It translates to CASSSSLRTGGYEQYF.

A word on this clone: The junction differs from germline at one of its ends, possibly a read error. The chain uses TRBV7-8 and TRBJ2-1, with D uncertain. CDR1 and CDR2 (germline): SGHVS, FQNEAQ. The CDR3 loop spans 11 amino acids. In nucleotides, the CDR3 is TGTGCCGGCAGCTTAACGTACGGGCAGTTCTTC. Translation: CAGSLTYGQFF.

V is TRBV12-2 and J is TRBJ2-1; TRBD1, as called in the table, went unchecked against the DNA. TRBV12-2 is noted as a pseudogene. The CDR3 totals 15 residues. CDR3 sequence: CASLARDSEDNEQFF. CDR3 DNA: TGTGCAAGTCTCGCCCGGGACAGTGAGGACAATGAGCAGTTCTTC.

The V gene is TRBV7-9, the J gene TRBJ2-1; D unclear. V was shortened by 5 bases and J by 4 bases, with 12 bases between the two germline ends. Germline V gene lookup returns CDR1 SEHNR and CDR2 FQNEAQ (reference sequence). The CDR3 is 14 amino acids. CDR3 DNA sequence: TGTGCCAGCAGCCGTTACGACGGTTACAATGAGCAGTTCTTC. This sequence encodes CASSRYDGYNEQFF.

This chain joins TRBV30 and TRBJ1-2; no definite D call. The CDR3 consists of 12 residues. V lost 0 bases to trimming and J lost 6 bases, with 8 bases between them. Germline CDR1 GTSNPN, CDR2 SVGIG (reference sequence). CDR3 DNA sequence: TGTGCCTGGAGTGTATCAGTAAATGGCTACACCTTC. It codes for CAWSVSVNGYTF.

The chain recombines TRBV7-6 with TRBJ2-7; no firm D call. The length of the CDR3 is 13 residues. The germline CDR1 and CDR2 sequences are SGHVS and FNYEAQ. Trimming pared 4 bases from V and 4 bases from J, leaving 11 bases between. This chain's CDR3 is CASSSGMGYEQYF. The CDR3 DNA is TGTGCCAGCAGCTCTGGTATGGGGTACGAGCAGTACTTC.

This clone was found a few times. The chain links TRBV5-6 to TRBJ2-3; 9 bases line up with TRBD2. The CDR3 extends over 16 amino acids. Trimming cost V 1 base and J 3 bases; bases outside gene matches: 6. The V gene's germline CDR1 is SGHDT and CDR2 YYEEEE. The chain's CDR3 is CASSLRVAGVTDTQYF. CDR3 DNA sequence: TGTGCCAGCAGCTTGCGGGTAGCGGGGGTTACAGATACGCAGTATTTT. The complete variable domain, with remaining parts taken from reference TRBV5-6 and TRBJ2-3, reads DAGVTQSPTHLIKTRGQQVTLRCSPKSGHDTVSWYQQALGQGPQFIFQYYEEEERQRGNFPDRFSGHQFPNYSSELNVNALLLGDSALYLCASSLRVAGVTDTQYFGPGTRLTVL.

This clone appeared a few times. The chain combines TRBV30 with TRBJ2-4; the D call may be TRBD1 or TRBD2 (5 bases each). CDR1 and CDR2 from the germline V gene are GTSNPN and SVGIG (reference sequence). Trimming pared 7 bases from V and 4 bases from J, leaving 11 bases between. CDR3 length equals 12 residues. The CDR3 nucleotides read TGTGCCTCGGGGACGGAAAAAAACATTCAGTACTTC. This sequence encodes CASGTEKNIQYF.

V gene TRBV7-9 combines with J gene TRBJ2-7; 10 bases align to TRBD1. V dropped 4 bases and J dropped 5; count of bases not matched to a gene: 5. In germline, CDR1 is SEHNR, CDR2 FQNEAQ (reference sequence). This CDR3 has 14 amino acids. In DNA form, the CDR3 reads TGTGCCAGCAGCTCCGGGACAGGGGTCCACGAGCAGTACTTC. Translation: CASSSGTGVHEQYF.

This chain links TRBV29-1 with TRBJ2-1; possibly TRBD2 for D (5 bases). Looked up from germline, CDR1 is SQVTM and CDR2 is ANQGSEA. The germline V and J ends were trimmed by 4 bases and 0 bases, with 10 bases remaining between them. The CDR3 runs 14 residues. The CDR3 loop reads CSVVLGSSYNEQFF. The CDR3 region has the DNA TGCAGCGTTGTGCTTGGGAGCTCCTACAATGAGCAGTTCTTC.

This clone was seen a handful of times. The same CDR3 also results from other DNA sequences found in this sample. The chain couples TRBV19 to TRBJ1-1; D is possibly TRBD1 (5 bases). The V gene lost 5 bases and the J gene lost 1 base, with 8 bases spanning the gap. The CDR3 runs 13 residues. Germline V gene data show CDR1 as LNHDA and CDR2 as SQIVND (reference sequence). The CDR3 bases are TGTGCCAGTAGTTTACAGGAGAACACTGAAGCTTTCTTT. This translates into CASSLQENTEAFF.

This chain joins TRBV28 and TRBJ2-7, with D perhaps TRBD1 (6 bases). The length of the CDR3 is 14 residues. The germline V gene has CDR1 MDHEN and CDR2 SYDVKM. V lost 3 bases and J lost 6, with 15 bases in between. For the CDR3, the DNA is TGTGCCAGCAGTTTGGCGGACAGACTTGTCGAGCAGTACTTC. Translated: CASSLADRLVEQYF.

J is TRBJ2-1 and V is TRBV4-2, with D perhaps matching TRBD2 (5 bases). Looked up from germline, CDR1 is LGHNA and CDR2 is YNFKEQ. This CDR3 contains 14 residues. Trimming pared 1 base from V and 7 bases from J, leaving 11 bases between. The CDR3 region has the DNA TGTGCCAGCAGCCAAGGCCCCCTAGCAAATGAGCAGTTCTTC. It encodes CASSQGPLANEQFF.